The sequence of this T cell receptor beta chain was determined in a study of neurological immune-mediated disorders. Findings and caveats of the study: The most TCR clonal expansion was seen in HTLV-1-associated myelopathy, whereas the least was seen in multiple sclerosis, below the level in healthy controls. Subjects shared no identical expanded-clone CDR3 amino acid sequences, suggesting private TCR-beta repertoires in all groups.

A single record per CDR3 protein comes from TCRdb applying MiXCR to the 5' RACE reads. The sample shows around 67,000 distinct CDR3 sequences, 5.2% of them seen only once. Unsorted libraries were prepared from 2 million PBMCs held at -80 C. Trimming stripped 0 bases from V and 7 bases from J, with 11 bases between. The CDR3 extends over 15 amino acids. Germline V gene data show CDR1 as SGHRS and CDR2 as YFSETQ. This clonotype came up many times. Its specificity is not known. The receptor comes from a man aged 18 to 30 with multiple sclerosis. The sequenced sample was PBMCs. The rearrangement joins TRBV5-1 to TRBJ1-6; D unresolved. CDR3 bases: TGCGCCAGCAGCTTGGACAGAGTTGGGAATTCACCCCTCCACTTT. Translated: CASSLDRVGNSPLHF.